These T cell receptor beta chains were read from a single sample in a study of shared clonotypes between healthy human individuals. TCRdb's copy holds only in-frame clones and misses some; the assay was immunoSEQ multiplex PCR. In the table there are 490,000 or so clones, around 78% of which are singletons. Sequenced: PBMCs. Source of these receptors: a woman in her thirties or forties in good health. Some clones in this sample may be carry-over from other donors' samples. The CDR3 runs from the conserved cysteine through the conserved F or W. D genes are given only for firm matches. Part of the rows lack a size; the others show once, few, many or a class for expanded clones.

-,TRBJ2-5,TRBD1,TRBV19,CATTDRFGETQYF,TGTGCCACAACGGACAGGTTTGGAGAGACCCAGTACTTC
-,TRBJ2-1,TRBD2,TRBV5-1,CASSLAGSGIMNEQFF,TGCGCCAGCAGCTTGGCCGGGAGCGGGATAATGAATGAGCAGTTCTTC
few,TRBJ2-3,TRBD1,TRBV7-6,CASSFRGLTDTQYF,TGTGCCAGCAGCTTTAGGGGGCTAACAGATACGCAGTATTTT
few,TRBJ1-5,-,TRBV18,CASSPEGPQPQHF,TGTGCCAGCTCACCGGAAGGGCCTCAGCCCCAGCATTTT
-,TRBJ2-1,-,TRBV12-5,CASGLVLEGRGYNEQFF,TGTGCTAGTGGTTTGGTTCTCGAGGGCAGGGGCTACAATGAGCAGTTCTTC
-,TRBJ2-3,-,TRBV29-1,CSETKGGGYTDTQYF,TGCAGCGAGACCAAGGGGGGAGGGTACACAGATACGCAGTATTTT
-,TRBJ2-1,TRBD2,TRBV2,CASSDARGGAGYNEQFF,TGTGCCAGCAGTGACGCAAGGGGAGGAGCGGGATACAATGAGCAGTTCTTC
-,TRBJ2-2,-,TRBV7-2,CASSLNSGTGELFF,TGTGCCAGCAGCTTAAACTCGGGCACCGGGGAGCTGTTTTTT
-,TRBJ2-2,-,TRBV19,CAATNANTGELFF,TGTGCCGCAACGAACGCGAACACCGGGGAGCTGTTTTTT
-,TRBJ2-7,TRBD1,TRBV7-7,CASSPGTGGYEQYF,TGTGCTAGCAGCCCCGGGACAGGGGGCTACGAGCAGTACTTC
-,TRBJ2-2,-,TRBV7-9,CASSTWGSGELFF,TGTGCCAGCAGCACCTGGGGCAGCGGGGAGCTGTTTTTT
-,TRBJ2-2,-,TRBV7-9,CASLRGLDTGELFF,TGTGCCAGCTTACGGGGCCTAGACACCGGGGAGCTGTTTTTT
-,TRBJ1-2,-,TRBV15,CATRSGLGAGAGYTF,TGTGCCACCAGATCGGGGTTGGGGGCAGGGGCTGGCTACACCTTC
once,TRBJ2-7,-,TRBV11-2,CASKGIGAYEQYF,TGTGCCAGCAAAGGGATTGGGGCCTACGAGCAGTACTTC
-,TRBJ1-1,-,TRBV5-1,CASSLVGIRTEAFF,TGCGCCAGCAGCTTGGTGGGGATACGCACTGAAGCTTTCTTT
-,TRBJ2-2,TRBD1,TRBV19,CASRGTGSDTGELFF,TGTGCCAGTAGGGGGACAGGGTCGGACACCGGGGAGCTGTTTTTT
-,TRBJ1-1,TRBD1,TRBV11-1,CASSPQGGRNTEAFF,TGTGCCAGCAGCCCTCAGGGGGGGCGGAACACTGAAGCTTTCTTT
medium-sized,TRBJ1-2,TRBD1,TRBV30,CAWSVNPQGTHYGYTF,TGTGCCTGGAGTGTCAACCCACAGGGGACTCACTATGGCTACACCTTC
-,TRBJ2-3,TRBD1,TRBV16,CASSQSDRGDTQYF,TGTGCCAGCAGCCAATCCGACAGGGGAGATACGCAGTATTTT
-,TRBJ2-5,TRBD1,TRBV30,CAWRGRGRGETQYF,TGTGCCTGGAGAGGCAGGGGGCGCGGAGAGACCCAGTACTTC
once,TRBJ1-4,-,TRBV27,CASSLLGEKLFF,TGTGCCAGCAGTTTATTGGGTGAAAAACTGTTTTTT
few,TRBJ2-1,TRBD2,TRBV28,CASKTSGASSYNEQFF,TGTGCCAGCAAGACTAGCGGAGCGAGCTCCTACAATGAGCAGTTCTTC
-,TRBJ2-7,TRBD1,TRBV29-1,CSVEPGTDPYEQYF,TGCAGCGTTGAACCCGGGACAGACCCCTACGAGCAGTACTTC
-,TRBJ1-2,-,TRBV5-1,CASSLRERNYGYTF,TGCGCCAGCAGCTTGAGGGAGAGGAACTATGGCTACACCTTC
-,TRBJ2-6,-,TRBV27,CASSLSGTGANVLTF,TGTGCCAGCAGTTTATCAGGGACTGGGGCCAACGTCCTGACTTTC
-,TRBJ2-3,-,TRBV15,CATSRGASTSTDTQYF,TGTGCCACCAGCAGAGGTGCTAGTACTAGCACAGATACGCAGTATTTT
-,TRBJ2-7,TRBD1,TRBV5-1,CASSLVDRGTYEQYF,TGCGCCAGCAGCTTGGTGGACAGGGGGACCTACGAGCAGTACTTC
many,TRBJ1-4,TRBD1,TRBV5-1,CASSFAGTGLSEKLFF,TGCGCCAGCAGCTTTGCAGGGACAGGGCTTAGTGAAAAACTGTTTTTT
-,TRBJ2-7,TRBD2,TRBV14,CASSQGAGASYEQYF,TGTGCCAGCAGCCAAGGAGCGGGAGCAAGCTACGAGCAGTACTTC
-,TRBJ2-3,TRBD2,TRBV5-1,CASSLGAGADTQYF,TGCGCCAGCAGCTTGGGAGCGGGAGCAGATACGCAGTATTTT
-,TRBJ2-6,TRBD2,TRBV5-1,CASSQGLAGGSLGANVLTF,TGCGCCAGCAGCCAGGGACTAGCGGGAGGGTCTCTGGGGGCCAACGTCCTGACTTTC
-,TRBJ2-2,TRBD1,TRBV7-6,CASSDRTGANTGELFF,TGTGCCAGCAGCGACCGGACAGGGGCGAACACCGGGGAGCTGTTTTTT
few,TRBJ2-5,-,TRBV9,CASSYLTGYQETQYF,TGTGCCAGCAGCTATTTAACAGGGTACCAAGAGACCCAGTACTTC
-,TRBJ1-5,-,TRBV12-1,CASRHRDRGFSNQPQHF,TGTGCCAGCAGACACCGGGACAGGGGATTTAGCAATCAGCCCCAGCATTTT
-,TRBJ1-1,-,TRBV5-4,CASSLSGSEAFF,TGTGCCAGCAGCTTGAGTGGTAGTGAAGCTTTCTTT
-,TRBJ2-3,-,TRBV6-5,CASRSSRGTDTQYF,TGTGCCAGCAGGAGTTCTAGGGGCACAGATACGCAGTATTTT
-,TRBJ2-2,TRBD2,TRBV10-2,CASQGLAVSGELFF,TGCGCCAGCCAGGGACTAGCGGTGTCCGGGGAGCTGTTTTTT
once,TRBJ2-1,TRBD2,TRBV7-3,CASSLHGSGGNNEQFF,TGTGCCAGCAGCCTCCACGGTAGCGGGGGTAACAATGAGCAGTTCTTC
-,TRBJ2-7,TRBD2,TRBV27,CASGPLAGGYEQYF,TGTGCCAGCGGACCACTAGCGGGAGGCTACGAGCAGTACTTC
few,TRBJ2-7,-,TRBV14,CASSLQIDQQYF,TGTGCCAGCAGCCTTCAAATAGATCAGCAGTACTTC
-,TRBJ1-1,-,TRBV6-4,CASSEGRNTEAFF,TGTGCCAGCAGTGAGGGTAGGAACACTGAAGCTTTCTTT
-,TRBJ2-7,-,TRBV21-1,CASSTRQPSNSYEQYF,TGTGCCAGCAGCACAAGACAGCCCTCCAACTCCTACGAGCAGTACTTC
once,TRBJ2-1,TRBD2,TRBV20-1,CSAGGLAGQFF,TGCAGTGCTGGGGGACTAGCGGGGCAGTTCTTC
-,TRBJ1-2,TRBD1,TRBV19,CASSPGQLYGYTF,TGTGCCAGTAGCCCGGGACAGCTCTATGGCTACACCTTC
-,TRBJ2-1,-,TRBV6-5,CASSSPGLNEQFF,TGTGCCAGCAGTTCCCCCGGACTCAATGAGCAGTTCTTC
-,TRBJ1-5,-,TRBV6-5,CASSYDGGVGPQHF,TGTGCCAGCAGTTACGACGGGGGGGTGGGGCCCCAGCATTTT
-,TRBJ1-4,-,TRBV6-1,CASSISRGSGEKLFF,TGTGCCAGCAGTATAAGCAGGGGTTCGGGTGAAAAACTGTTTTTT
-,TRBJ1-2,TRBD1,TRBV10-3,CAISRQGNYGYTF,TGTGCCATCAGTCGACAGGGGAACTATGGCTACACCTTC
once,TRBJ2-7,TRBD2,TRBV5-4,CASSPPIAGPYEQYF,TGTGCCAGCAGCCCTCCTATAGCGGGACCCTACGAGCAGTACTTC
-,TRBJ2-7,-,TRBV4-3,CASSQAAGVAVAYEQYF,TGCGCCAGCAGCCAAGCCGCAGGGGTGGCTGTTGCCTACGAGCAGTACTTC
-,TRBJ1-6,-,TRBV30,CAWSGGPNSPLHF,TGTGCCTGGAGTGGGGGGCCTAATTCACCCCTCCACTTT
-,TRBJ1-5,-,TRBV7-2,CASSLSAGSQPQHF,TGTGCCAGCAGCTTAAGCGCAGGGAGTCAGCCCCAGCATTTT
-,TRBJ2-1,TRBD2,TRBV9,CASSDPTSAPQQFF,TGTGCCAGCAGCGACCCGACTAGCGCACCTCAGCAGTTCTTC
-,TRBJ2-7,-,TRBV30,CAWSVQAYERQYF,TGTGCCTGGAGTGTGCAGGCCTACGAGCGGCAGTACTTC